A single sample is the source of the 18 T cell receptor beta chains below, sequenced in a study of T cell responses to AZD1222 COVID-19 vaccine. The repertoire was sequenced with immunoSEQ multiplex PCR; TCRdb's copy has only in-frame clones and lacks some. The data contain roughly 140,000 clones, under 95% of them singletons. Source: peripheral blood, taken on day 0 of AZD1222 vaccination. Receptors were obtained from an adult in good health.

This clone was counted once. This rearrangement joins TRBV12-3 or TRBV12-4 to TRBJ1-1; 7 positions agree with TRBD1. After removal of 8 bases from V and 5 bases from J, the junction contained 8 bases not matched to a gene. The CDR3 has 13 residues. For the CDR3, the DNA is TGTGCCAGCTCCTTTAGGGGGCTGACTGAAGCTTTCTTT. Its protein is CASSFRGLTEAFF.

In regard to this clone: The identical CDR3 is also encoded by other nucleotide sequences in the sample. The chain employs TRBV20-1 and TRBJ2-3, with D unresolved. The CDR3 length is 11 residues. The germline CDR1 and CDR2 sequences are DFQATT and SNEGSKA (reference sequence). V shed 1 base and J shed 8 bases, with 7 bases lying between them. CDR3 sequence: CSARVVGTQYF. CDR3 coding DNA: TGCAGTGCTAGAGTTGTAGGTACGCAGTATTTT.

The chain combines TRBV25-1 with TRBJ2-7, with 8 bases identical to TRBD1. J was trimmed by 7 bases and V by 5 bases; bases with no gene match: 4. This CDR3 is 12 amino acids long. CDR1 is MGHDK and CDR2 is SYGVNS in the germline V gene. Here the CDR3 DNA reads TGTGCCAGCAGTCAGGGGGCACGAGAGCAGTACTTC. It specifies CASSQGAREQYF.

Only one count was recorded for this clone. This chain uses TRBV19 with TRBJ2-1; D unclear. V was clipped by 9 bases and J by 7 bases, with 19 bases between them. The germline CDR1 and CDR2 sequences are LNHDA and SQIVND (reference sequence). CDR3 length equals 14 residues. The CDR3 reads CARDQRLRLNEQFF. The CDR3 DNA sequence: TGTGCCAGGGACCAGCGTCTTCGGCTGAATGAGCAGTTCTTC.

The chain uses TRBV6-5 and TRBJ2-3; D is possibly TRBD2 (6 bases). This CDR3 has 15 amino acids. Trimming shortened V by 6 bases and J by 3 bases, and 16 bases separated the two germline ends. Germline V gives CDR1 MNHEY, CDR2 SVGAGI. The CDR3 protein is CASSLPGRVTDTQYF. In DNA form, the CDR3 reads TGTGCCAGCAGCTTACCCGGGAGAGTAACAGATACGCAGTATTTT.

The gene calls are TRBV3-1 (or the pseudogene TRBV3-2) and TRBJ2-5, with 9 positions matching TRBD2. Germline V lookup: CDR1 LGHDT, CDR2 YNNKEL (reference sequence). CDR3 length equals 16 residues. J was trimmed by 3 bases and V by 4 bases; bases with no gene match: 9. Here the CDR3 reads CASSPRETSGKETQYF. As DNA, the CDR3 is TGTGCCAGCAGCCCTCGTGAGACTAGCGGTAAAGAGACCCAGTACTTC.

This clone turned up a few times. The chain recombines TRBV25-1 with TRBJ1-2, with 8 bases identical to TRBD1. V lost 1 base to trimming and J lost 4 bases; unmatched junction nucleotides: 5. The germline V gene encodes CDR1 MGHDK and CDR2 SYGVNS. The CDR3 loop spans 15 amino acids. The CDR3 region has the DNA TGTGCCAGCAGTGAATGGGTTGGACAGGGCTATGGCTACACCTTC. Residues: CASSEWVGQGYGYTF.

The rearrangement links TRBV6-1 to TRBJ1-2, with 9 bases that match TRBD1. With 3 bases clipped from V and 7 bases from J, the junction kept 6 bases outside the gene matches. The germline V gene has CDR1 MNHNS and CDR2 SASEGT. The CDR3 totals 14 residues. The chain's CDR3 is CASSDWGQGVGYTF. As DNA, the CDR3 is TGTGCCAGCAGTGATTGGGGACAGGGAGTTGGCTACACCTTC.

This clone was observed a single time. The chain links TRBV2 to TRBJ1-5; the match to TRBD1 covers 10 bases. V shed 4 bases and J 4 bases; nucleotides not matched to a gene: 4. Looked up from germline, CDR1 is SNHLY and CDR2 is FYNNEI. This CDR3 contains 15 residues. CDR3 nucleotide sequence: TGTGCCAGCAGTGGACAGGGGGCGCGAAATCAGCCCCAGCATTTT. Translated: CASSGQGARNQPQHF.

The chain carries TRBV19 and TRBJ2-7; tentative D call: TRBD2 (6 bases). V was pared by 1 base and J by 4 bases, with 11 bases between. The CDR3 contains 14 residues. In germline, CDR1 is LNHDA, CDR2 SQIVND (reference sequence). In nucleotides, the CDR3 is TGTGCCAGTAGTATAGCGGGGGACGGTTACGAGCAGTACTTC. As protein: CASSIAGDGYEQYF.

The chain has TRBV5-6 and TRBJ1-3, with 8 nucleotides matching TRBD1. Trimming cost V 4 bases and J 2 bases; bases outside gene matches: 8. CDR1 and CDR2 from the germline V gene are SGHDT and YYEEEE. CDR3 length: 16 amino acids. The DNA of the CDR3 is TGTGCCAGCAGCACAGGACAGGGCCGACCTGGAAACACCATATATTTT. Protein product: CASSTGQGRPGNTIYF.

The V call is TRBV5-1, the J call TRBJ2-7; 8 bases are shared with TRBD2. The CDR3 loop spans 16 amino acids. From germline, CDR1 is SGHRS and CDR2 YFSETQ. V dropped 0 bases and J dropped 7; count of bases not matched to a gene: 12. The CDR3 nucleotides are TGCGCCAGCAGCTTGGCCAGCAGCGGGGGCCGTGGGGAGCAGTACTTC. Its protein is CASSLASSGGRGEQYF.

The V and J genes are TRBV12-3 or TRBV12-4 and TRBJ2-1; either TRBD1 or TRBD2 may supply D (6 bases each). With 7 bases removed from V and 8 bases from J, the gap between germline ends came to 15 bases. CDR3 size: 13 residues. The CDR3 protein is CASTPVGGDEQFF. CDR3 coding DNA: TGTGCCAGCACCCCGGTGGGGGGCGATGAGCAGTTCTTC.

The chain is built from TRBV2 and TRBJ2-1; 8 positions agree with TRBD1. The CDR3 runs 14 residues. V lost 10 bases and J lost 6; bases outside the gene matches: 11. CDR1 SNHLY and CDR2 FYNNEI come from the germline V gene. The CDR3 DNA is TGTGCCACCACAAGGACAGGGAATCCCAATGAGCAGTTCTTC. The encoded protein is CATTRTGNPNEQFF.

DNA for the CDR3: TGTGCCAGCAGCTTAAGGTTTTCCTATAATTCACCCCTCCACTTT. Amino acid sequence: CASSLRFSYNSPLHF. V and J are TRBV11-2 and TRBJ1-6; D not certain. The CDR3 totals 15 residues. Germline V gene data show CDR1 as SGHAT and CDR2 as FQNNGV. The V and J ends lost 2 bases and 1 base respectively, with 6 bases between them.

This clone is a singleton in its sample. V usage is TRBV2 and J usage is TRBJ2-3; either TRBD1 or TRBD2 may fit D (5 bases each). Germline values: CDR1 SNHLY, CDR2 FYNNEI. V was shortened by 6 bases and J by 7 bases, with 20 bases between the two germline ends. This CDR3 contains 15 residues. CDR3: CASSRGPDAPYTQYF. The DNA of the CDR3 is TGTGCCAGCAGCCGGGGACCCGACGCCCCTTATACGCAGTATTTT.

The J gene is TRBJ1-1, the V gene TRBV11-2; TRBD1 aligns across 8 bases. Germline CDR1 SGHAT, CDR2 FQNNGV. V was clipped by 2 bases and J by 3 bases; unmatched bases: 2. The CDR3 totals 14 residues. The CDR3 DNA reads TGTGCCAGCAGCTTAACGGACAGGGACACTGAAGCTTTCTTT. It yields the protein CASSLTDRDTEAFF.

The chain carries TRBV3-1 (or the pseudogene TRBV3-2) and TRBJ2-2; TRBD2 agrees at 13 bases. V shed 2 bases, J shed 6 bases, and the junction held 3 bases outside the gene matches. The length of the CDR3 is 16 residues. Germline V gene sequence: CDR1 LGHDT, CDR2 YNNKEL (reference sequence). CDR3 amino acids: CASSQWTSGSAGELFF. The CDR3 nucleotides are TGTGCCAGCAGCCAATGGACTAGCGGGAGCGCCGGGGAGCTGTTTTTT.